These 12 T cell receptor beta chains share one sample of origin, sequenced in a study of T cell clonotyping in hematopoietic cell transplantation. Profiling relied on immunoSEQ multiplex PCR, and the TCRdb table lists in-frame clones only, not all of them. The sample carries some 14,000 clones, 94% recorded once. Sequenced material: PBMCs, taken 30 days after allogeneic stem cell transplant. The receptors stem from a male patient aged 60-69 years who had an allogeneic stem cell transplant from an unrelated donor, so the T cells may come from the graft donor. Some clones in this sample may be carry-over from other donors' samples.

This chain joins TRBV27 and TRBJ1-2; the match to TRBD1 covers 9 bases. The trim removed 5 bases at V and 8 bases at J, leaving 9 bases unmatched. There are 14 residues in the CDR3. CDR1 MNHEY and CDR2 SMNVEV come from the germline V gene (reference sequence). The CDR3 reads CASSQRDRESGYTF. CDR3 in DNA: TGTGCCAGCAGTCAAAGGGACAGGGAAAGCGGCTACACCTTC.

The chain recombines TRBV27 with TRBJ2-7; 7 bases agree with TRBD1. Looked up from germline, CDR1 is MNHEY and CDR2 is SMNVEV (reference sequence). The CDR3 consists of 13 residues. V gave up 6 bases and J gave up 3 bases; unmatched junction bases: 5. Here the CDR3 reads CASSSNRGYEQYF. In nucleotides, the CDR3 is TGTGCCAGCAGCTCTAACAGGGGCTACGAGCAGTACTTC.

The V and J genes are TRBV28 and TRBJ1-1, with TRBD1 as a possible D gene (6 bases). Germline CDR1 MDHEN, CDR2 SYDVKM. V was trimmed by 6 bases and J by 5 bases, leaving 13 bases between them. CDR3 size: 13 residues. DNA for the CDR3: TGTGCCAGCAGCGAAGGGGGGGGAACTGAAGCTTTCTTT. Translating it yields CASSEGGGTEAFF.

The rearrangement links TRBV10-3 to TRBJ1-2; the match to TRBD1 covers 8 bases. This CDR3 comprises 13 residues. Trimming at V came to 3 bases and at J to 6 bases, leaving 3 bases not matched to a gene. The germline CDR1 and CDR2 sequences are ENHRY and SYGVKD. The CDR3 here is CAISEKQGDGYTF. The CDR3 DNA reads TGTGCCATCAGTGAAAAACAGGGGGATGGCTACACCTTC.

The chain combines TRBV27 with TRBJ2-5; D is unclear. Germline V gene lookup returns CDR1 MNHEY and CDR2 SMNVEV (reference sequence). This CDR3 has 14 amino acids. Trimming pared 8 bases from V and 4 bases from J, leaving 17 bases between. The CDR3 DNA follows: TGTGCCAGCTGCCGGGCGTACCCCGGAGAGACCCAGTACTTC. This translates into CASCRAYPGETQYF.

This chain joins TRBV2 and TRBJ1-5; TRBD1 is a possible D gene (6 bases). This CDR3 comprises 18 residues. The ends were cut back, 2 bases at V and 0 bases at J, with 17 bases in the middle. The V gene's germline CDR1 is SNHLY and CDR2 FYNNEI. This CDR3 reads CASSEWGLYSYSNQPQHF. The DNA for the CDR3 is TGTGCCAGCAGTGAATGGGGGCTGTACTCGTATAGCAATCAGCCCCAGCATTTT.

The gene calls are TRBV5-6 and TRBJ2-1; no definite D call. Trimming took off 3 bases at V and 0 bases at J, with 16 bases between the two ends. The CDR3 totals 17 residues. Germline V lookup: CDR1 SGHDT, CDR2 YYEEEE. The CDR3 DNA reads TGTGCCAGCAGCTCCCTCTGGGCCTCCAGCTCCTACAATGAGCAGTTCTTC. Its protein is CASSSLWASSSYNEQFF.

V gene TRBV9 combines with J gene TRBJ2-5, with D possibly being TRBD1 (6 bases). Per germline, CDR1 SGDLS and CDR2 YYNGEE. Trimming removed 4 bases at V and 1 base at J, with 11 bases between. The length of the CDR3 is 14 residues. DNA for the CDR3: TGTGCCAGCAGCAGAGGGACATTCCAAGAGACCCAGTACTTC. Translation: CASSRGTFQETQYF.

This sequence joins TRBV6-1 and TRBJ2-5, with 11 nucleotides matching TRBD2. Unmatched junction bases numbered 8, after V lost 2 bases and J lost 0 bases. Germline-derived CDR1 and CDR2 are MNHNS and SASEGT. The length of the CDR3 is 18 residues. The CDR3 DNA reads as TGTGCCAGCAGTGAATTTCTAGCGGGAGGCAATTACCAAGAGACCCAGTACTTC. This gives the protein CASSEFLAGGNYQETQYF.

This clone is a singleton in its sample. CDR3 DNA sequence: TGTGCCAGCAGCTCAACAGGGGGCGCACTCTACGAGCAGTACTTC. Protein sequence: CASSSTGGALYEQYF. This sequence joins TRBV5-4 and TRBJ2-7; 9 positions agree with TRBD1. The CDR3 spans 15 residues. Per the germline V gene, CDR1 is SGHNT and CDR2 is YYREEE (reference sequence). Trimming removed 3 bases from V and 3 bases from J; junction bases left unmatched: 7.

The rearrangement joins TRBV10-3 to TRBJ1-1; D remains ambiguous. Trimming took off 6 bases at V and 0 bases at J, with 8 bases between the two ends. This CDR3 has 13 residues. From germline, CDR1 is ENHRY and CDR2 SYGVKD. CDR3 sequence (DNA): TGTGCCATCAGGGTAGGTATGAACACTGAAGCTTTCTTT. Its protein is CAIRVGMNTEAFF.

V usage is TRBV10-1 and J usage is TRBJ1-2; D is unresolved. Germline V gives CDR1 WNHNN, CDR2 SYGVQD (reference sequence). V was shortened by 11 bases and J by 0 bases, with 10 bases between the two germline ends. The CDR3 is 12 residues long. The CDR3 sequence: CAYLGTNYGYTF. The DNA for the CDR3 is TGCGCCTACCTTGGGACTAACTATGGCTACACCTTC.